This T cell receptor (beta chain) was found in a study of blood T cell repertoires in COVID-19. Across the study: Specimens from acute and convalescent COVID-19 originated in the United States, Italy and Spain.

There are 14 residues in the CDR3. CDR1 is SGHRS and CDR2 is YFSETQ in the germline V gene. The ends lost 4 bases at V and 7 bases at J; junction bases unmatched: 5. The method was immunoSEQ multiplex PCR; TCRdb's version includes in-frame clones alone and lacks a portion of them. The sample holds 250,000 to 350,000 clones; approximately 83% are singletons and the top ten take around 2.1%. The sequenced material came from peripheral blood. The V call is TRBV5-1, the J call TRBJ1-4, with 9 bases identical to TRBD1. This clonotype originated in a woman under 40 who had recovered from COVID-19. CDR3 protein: CASSQGQGIEKLFF. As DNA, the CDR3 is TGCGCCAGCAGCCAGGGACAGGGCATTGAAAAACTGTTTTTT.